This is a list of T cell receptor beta chains from one sample in a study of blood T cell repertoires in COVID-19. Generated by immunoSEQ multiplex PCR, the TCRdb table keeps only in-frame clones and is missing some. The top ten hold about a sixth of the sample, which has almost 95,000 clones, roughly 89% seen once. Sequencing was performed on peripheral blood. These receptors were collected from a woman in her sixties with COVID-19, enrolled during active disease. CDR3s include the opening cysteine and the closing phenylalanine or tryptophan. The D gene is left open where the match is weak. Clone size is shown for a subset of rows, as once, few, many or a class of expanded clone.

TGCGCCAGCAGTACGGACAGGAACTATGGCTACACCTTC,CASSTDRNYGYTF,TRBJ1-2,TRBV5-1,once,TRBD1
TGCGCCAGCAGCCAAGACCAAACACCGAACTATGGCTACACCTTC,CASSQDQTPNYGYTF,TRBJ1-2,TRBV4-1,NA,NA
TGTGCCAGTAGTATCCCCACAGGGGAGAACTATGGCTACACCTTC,CASSIPTGENYGYTF,TRBJ1-2,TRBV19,few,TRBD1
TGTGCCAGCAGCCAAGTCAGGGAGGACACTGAAGCTTTCTTT,CASSQVREDTEAFF,TRBJ1-1,TRBV14,NA,NA
TGTGCCAGCAGTTACGGCAGCTCCTATAATTCACCCCTCCACTTT,CASSYGSSYNSPLHF,TRBJ1-6,TRBV6-5,few,NA
TGTGCCTGGAGTGTAGGGGCCACAGCCTATGGCTACACCTTC,CAWSVGATAYGYTF,TRBJ1-2,TRBV30,NA,NA
TGCAGCGCCGGACAGGGACACACCATATATTTT,CSAGQGHTIYF,TRBJ1-3,TRBV29-1,NA,TRBD1
TGTGCCAGCAGCCAACTAGCGGAGTACACCGGGGAGCTGTTTTTT,CASSQLAEYTGELFF,TRBJ2-2,TRBV4-2,NA,TRBD2
TGTGCCAGCAGCCCGACTAGCGGGGGGACAGATACGCAGTATTTT,CASSPTSGGTDTQYF,TRBJ2-3,TRBV7-9,NA,TRBD2
TGTGCCAGCAGCTCCGCCGGGACAGGGGATCAGCCCCAGCATTTT,CASSSAGTGDQPQHF,TRBJ1-5,TRBV7-8,NA,TRBD1
TGCGCCAGCAGCCCCGGGACAGCTCCTGCTTTCTTT,CASSPGTAPAFF,TRBJ1-1,TRBV4-1,large,TRBD1
TGCGCCAGCAGCCGGACAGATGCAACTAATGAAAAACTGTTTTTT,CASSRTDATNEKLFF,TRBJ1-4,TRBV5-1,NA,NA
TGTGCCAGCAGGCCCCAGGGGATCGGTAATGAAAAACTGTTTTTT,CASRPQGIGNEKLFF,TRBJ1-4,TRBV5-5,NA,NA
TGTGCCAGCACCCCCCTAGGGGTGGGTGGGTACGAGCAGTACTTC,CASTPLGVGGYEQYF,TRBJ2-7,TRBV6-5,NA,NA
TGTGCCAGCAGTTCACAGGCGAACACTGAAGCTTTCTTT,CASSSQANTEAFF,TRBJ1-1,TRBV12-3/TRBV12-4,NA,NA
TGTGCCAGCAGCAGACAGGGGGCGGCTGAAAAACTGTTTTTT,CASSRQGAAEKLFF,TRBJ1-4,TRBV5-4,NA,TRBD1
TGTGCCAGCACCCCTGGCAGGGTCCTTCCAGATACGCAGTATTTT,CASTPGRVLPDTQYF,TRBJ2-3,TRBV2,NA,NA
TGTGCCAGCAGCCCCCTGGGACTAAATAGCAATCAGCCCCAGCATTTT,CASSPLGLNSNQPQHF,TRBJ1-5,TRBV7-2,NA,NA
TGTGCCAGCAGCCAAACAGGGAGACGCACTGAAGCTTTCTTT,CASSQTGRRTEAFF,TRBJ1-1,TRBV3-1/TRBV3-2,once,NA
TGTGCCTGGATTCCAACAGGGAGCTCCTACAATGAGCAGTTCTTC,CAWIPTGSSYNEQFF,TRBJ2-1,TRBV30,NA,NA
TGTGCCAGCAGCGTAGTACAGGGGGGTTCACCCCTCCACTTT,CASSVVQGGSPLHF,TRBJ1-6,TRBV9,NA,TRBD1
TGTGCCTGGAGTGTACGGGACAATCAGCCCCAGCATTTT,CAWSVRDNQPQHF,TRBJ1-5,TRBV30,once,NA
TGTGCCAGTAGTAACAGGGCTTGGACTAATGAAAAACTGTTTTTT,CASSNRAWTNEKLFF,TRBJ1-4,TRBV19,few,NA
TGTGCCAGCTCACCTAATACAGAACGGTCTCAGCCCCAGCATTTT,CASSPNTERSQPQHF,TRBJ1-5,TRBV18,NA,NA
TGCGCCAGCAGCTTGGGGCTCACAGAGAACACTGAAGCTTTCTTT,CASSLGLTENTEAFF,TRBJ1-1,TRBV5-1,NA,NA
TGTGCCGTCAAGAGGTCCGAGAACCACTACGAGCAGTACTTC,CAVKRSENHYEQYF,TRBJ2-7,TRBV6-5,NA,NA
TGTGCCAGTACCCGGGGAGGGGGAGGAAATCAGCCCCAGCATTTT,CASTRGGGGNQPQHF,TRBJ1-5,TRBV19,NA,NA
TGTGCCAGCAGTTATGGGGGCCGGGGTGCTCGTGAGACCCAGTACTTC,CASSYGGRGARETQYF,TRBJ2-5,TRBV6-5,NA,NA
TGTGCCAGCAGCCGACACCGGGACAGGGGTTCACCCCTCCACTTT,CASSRHRDRGSPLHF,TRBJ1-6,TRBV21-1,NA,NA
TGTGCCAGCAGCTTTTTACTAGCGGGGGGAGGGGAGACCCAGTACTTC,CASSFLLAGGGETQYF,TRBJ2-5,TRBV7-2,NA,TRBD2
TGCGCCAGCAGCCAATCCCCGGACAGGGGGCTTCGGGAGCAGTACTTC,CASSQSPDRGLREQYF,TRBJ2-7,TRBV4-1,few,TRBD1
TGTGCCAGCAGCAACAGGGGTAATCCACGTGGCTACACCTTC,CASSNRGNPRGYTF,TRBJ1-2,TRBV6-2/TRBV6-3,NA,TRBD1
TGTGCCACTTCGGACAGGTACGAGCAGTACTTC,CATSDRYEQYF,TRBJ2-7,TRBV19,NA,TRBD1
TGCGCCAGCAATATGGGACAGAGCACAGATACGCAGTATTTT,CASNMGQSTDTQYF,TRBJ2-3,TRBV5-1,NA,TRBD1
TGTGCCAGCAGTTTAGGGGACAGGTACCAAGAGACCCAGTACTTC,CASSLGDRYQETQYF,TRBJ2-5,TRBV6-2/TRBV6-3,NA,TRBD1
TGCAGCGTTGAACCCCGCTTAGTTGGAAACACCATATATTTT,CSVEPRLVGNTIYF,TRBJ1-3,TRBV29-1,few,NA
TGTGCCAGCAGCTTAGTTCGGGACACTTTAGAGACCCAGTACTTC,CASSLVRDTLETQYF,TRBJ2-5,TRBV7-2,NA,NA
TGCAGCGTGGGGGGATCTAACTATGGCTACACCTTC,CSVGGSNYGYTF,TRBJ1-2,TRBV29-1,NA,NA
TGTGCCAGCAGCCAAGATAATGCAGAAAACACCATATATTTT,CASSQDNAENTIYF,TRBJ1-3,TRBV3-1/TRBV3-2,NA,NA
TGTGCCAGTAGGCCGACAGGGGCCGGGGAGCTGTTTTTT,CASRPTGAGELFF,TRBJ2-2,TRBV19,NA,TRBD1